This T cell receptor (beta chain) comes out of a study of cytomegalovirus exposure and HLA in healthy donors. Trimming left V 6 bases short and J 3 bases short, with 9 bases between. This CDR3 contains 12 residues. Germline V gene data show CDR1 as SNHLY and CDR2 as FYNNEI. With respect to this clone: Its antigen is undetermined.

A multiplex PCR was run with 60 Vbeta primers and 13 Jbeta primers. The data were produced by immunoSEQ multiplex PCR, yet TCRdb's version contains in-frame clones alone and is incomplete. In the table there are some 40,000 clones, 63% of which are singletons. Study-wide points: Reports described diagnosis of cytomegalovirus status by the classifier as highly specific and sensitive.

Sequencing used PBMCs. This chain uses TRBV2 with TRBJ2-7; unclear D gene. This TCR derives from a man aged 55 to 70 in good health and CMV-seropositive. The CDR3 loop is CASRLQIYEQYF. CDR3 DNA: TGTGCCAGCAGGCTACAGATCTACGAGCAGTACTTC.